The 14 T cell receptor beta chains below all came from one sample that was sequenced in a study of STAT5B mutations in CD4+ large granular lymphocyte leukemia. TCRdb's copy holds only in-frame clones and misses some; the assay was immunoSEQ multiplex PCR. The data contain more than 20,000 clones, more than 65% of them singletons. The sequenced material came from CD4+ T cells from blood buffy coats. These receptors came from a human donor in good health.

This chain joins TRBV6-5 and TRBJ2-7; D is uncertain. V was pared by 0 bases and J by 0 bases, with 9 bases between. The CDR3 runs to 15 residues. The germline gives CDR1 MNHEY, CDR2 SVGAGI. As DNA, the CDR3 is TGTGCCAGCAGTTACTCTGCCACAGCCTCCTACGAGCAGTACTTC. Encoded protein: CASSYSATASYEQYF.

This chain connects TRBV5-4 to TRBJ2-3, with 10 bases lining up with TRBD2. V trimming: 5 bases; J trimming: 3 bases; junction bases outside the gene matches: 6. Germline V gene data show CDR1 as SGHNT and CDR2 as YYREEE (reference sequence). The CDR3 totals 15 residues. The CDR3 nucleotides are TGTGCCAGCAGTCAGAGCGGGAGGGGGACAGATACGCAGTATTTT. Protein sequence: CASSQSGRGTDTQYF. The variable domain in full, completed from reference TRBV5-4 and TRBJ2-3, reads ETGVTQSPTHLIKTRGQQVTLRCSSQSGHNTVSWYQQALGQGPQFIFQYYREEENGRGNFPPRFSGLQFPNYSSELNVNALELDDSALYLCASSQSGRGTDTQYFGPGTRLTVL.

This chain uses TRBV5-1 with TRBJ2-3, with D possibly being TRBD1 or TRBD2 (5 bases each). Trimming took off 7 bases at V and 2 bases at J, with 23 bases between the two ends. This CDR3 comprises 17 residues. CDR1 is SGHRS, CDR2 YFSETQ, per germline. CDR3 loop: CASPICPGRPHTDTQYF. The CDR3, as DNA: TGCGCCAGCCCGATCTGCCCAGGGAGACCTCACACAGATACGCAGTATTTT.

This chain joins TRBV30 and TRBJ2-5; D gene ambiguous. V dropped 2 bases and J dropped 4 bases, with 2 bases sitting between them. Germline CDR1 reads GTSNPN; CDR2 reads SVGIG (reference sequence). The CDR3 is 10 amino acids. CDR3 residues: CAWSRETQYF. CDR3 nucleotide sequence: TGTGCCTGGAGTAGAGAGACCCAGTACTTC.

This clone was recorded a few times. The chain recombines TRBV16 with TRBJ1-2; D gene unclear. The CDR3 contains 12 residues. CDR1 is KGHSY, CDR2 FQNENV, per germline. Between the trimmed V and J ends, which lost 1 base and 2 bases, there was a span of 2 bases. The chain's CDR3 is CASSQYNYGYTF. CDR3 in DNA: TGTGCCAGCAGCCAATACAACTATGGCTACACCTTC.

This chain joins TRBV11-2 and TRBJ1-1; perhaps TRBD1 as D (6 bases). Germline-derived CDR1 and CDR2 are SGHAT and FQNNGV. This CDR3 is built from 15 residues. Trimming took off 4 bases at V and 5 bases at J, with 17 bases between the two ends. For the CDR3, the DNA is TGTGCCAGCAGCTGGGACACAGGAGGGGGAACTGAAGCTTTCTTT. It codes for CASSWDTGGGTEAFF.

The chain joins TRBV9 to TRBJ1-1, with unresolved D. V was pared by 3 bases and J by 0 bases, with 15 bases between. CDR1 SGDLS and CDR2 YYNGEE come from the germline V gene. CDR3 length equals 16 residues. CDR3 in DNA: TGTGCCAGCAGCGCCCGACTAGGAGCCATGAACACTGAAGCTTTCTTT. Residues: CASSARLGAMNTEAFF.

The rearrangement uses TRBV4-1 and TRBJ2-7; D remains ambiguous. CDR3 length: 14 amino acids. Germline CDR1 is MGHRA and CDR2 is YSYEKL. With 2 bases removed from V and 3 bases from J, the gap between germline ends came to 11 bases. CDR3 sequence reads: CASSQQGAYYEQYF. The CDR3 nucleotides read TGCGCCAGCAGCCAACAAGGAGCCTACTACGAGCAGTACTTC.

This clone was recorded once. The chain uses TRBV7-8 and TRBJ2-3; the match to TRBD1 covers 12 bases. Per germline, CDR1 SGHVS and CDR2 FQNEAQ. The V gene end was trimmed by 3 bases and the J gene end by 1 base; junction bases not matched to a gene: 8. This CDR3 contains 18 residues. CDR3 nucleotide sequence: TGTGCCAGCAGCTTTCGGGCCGGGACAGGGGGCGGCACAGATACGCAGTATTTT. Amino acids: CASSFRAGTGGGTDTQYF.

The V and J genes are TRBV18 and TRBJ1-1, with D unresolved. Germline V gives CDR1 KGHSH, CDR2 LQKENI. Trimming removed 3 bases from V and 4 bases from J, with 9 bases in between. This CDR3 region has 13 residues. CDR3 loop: CASSPQRATEAFF. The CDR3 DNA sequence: TGTGCCAGCTCACCCCAGCGGGCCACTGAAGCTTTCTTT.

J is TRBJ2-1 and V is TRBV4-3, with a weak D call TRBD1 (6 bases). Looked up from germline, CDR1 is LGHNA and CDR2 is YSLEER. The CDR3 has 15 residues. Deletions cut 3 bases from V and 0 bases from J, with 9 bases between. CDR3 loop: CASSHRGSSYNEQFF. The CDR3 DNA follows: TGCGCCAGCAGCCACAGGGGAAGCTCCTACAATGAGCAGTTCTTC.

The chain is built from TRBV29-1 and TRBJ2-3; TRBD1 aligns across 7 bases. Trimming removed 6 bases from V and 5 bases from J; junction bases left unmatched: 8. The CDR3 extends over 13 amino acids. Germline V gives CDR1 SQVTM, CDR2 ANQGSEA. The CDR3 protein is CSVRTGARDTQYF. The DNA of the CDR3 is TGCAGCGTCAGAACAGGGGCCAGAGATACGCAGTATTTT.

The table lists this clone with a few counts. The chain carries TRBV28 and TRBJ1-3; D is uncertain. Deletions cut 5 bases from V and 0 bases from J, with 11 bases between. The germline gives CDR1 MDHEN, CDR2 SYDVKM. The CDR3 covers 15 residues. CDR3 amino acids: CASSNGGTSGNTIYF. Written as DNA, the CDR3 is TGTGCCAGCAGTAACGGCGGCACCTCTGGAAACACCATATATTTT.

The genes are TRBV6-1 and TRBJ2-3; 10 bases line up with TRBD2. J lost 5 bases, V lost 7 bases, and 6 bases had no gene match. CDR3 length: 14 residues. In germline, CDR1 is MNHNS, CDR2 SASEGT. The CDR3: CASTPSGRGDTQYF. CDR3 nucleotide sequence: TGTGCCAGCACGCCTAGCGGGAGAGGAGATACGCAGTATTTT.